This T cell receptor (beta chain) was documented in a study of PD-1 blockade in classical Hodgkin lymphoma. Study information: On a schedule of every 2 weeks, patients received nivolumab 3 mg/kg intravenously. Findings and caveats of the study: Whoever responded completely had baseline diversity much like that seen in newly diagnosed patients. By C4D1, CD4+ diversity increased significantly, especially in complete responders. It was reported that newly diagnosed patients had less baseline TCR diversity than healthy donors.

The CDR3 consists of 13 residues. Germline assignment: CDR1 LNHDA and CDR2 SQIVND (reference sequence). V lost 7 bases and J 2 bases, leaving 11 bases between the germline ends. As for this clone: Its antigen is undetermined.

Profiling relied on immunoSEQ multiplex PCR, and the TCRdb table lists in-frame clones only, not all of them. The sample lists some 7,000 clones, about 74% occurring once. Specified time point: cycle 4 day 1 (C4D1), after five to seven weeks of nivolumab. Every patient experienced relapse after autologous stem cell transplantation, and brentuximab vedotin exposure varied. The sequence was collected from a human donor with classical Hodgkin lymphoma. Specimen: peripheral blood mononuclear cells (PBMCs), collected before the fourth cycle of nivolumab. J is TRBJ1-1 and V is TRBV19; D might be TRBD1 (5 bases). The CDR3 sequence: CASIRQGNTEAFF. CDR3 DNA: TGTGCCAGTATTCGTCAGGGTAACACTGAAGCTTTCTTT.